This TCR beta chain was found in a study of blood T cells in healthy people across ages. General study findings and limits: Naive and antigen-experienced cells were not separated, limiting conclusive comparison. Among T cells, TCR beta diversity per million cells dropped roughly linearly as age rose. Percentage of naive T cells showed a strong correlation with TCR beta diversity.

For this clonotype: Its antigen is undetermined.

A second PCR of roughly 6 to 12 cycles used a sample-barcoded 5' primer and a J-beta primer mix. TCRdb redid the calling of the 5' RACE reads with MiXCR, one entry per CDR3 protein. The repertoire holds about 1.6 million distinct CDR3 sequences, with 30% to 40% as singletons. The CDR3 extends over 16 amino acids. V gave up 7 bases and J gave up 9 bases; unmatched junction bases: 10. Germline V lookup: CDR1 MNHEY, CDR2 SMNVEV (reference sequence). The receptor was isolated from a young woman in good health. The sequenced sample was blood. The chain is built from TRBV27 and TRBJ2-1; 15 bases align to TRBD2. CDR3 in amino acids: CASIDGLAGGRVEQFF. The CDR3 nucleotides read TGTGCCAGCATCGATGGACTAGCGGGAGGGCGCGTTGAGCAGTTCTTC.